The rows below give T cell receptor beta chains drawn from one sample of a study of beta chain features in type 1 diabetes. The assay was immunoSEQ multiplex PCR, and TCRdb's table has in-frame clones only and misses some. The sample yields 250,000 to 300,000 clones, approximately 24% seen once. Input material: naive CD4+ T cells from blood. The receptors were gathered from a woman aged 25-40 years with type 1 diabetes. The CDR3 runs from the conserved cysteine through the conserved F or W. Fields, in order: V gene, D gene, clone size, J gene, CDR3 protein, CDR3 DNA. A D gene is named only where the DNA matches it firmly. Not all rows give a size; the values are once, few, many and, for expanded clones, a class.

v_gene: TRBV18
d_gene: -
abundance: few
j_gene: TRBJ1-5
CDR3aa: CASSGSGLEPQHF
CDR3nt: TGTGCCAGCTCAGGCTCGGGGTTGGAGCCCCAGCATTTT

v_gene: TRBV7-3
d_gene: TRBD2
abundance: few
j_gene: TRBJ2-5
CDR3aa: CASSSQGTREETQYF
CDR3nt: TGTGCCAGCAGCTCCCAAGGGACTAGAGAAGAGACCCAGTACTTC

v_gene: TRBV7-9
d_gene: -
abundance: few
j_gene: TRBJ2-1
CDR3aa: CASSAGTDASDEQFF
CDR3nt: TGTGCCAGCAGCGCGGGGACAGATGCGTCCGATGAGCAGTTCTTC

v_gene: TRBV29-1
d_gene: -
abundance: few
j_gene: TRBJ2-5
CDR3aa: CSVVGGAETQYF
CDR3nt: TGCAGCGTTGTGGGGGGAGCGGAGACCCAGTACTTC

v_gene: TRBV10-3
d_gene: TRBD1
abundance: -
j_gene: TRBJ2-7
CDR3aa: CAIFSGQGTYEQYF
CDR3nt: TGTGCCATCTTCTCGGGACAGGGCACCTACGAGCAGTACTTC

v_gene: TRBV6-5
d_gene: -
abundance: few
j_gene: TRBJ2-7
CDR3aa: CASSWGRGNSYEQYF
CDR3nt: TGTGCCAGCAGTTGGGGGAGGGGGAATAGCTACGAGCAGTACTTC

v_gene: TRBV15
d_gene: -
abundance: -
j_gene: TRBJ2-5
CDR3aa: CATSRDPVQETQYF
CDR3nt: TGTGCCACCAGCAGAGATCCCGTTCAAGAGACCCAGTACTTC

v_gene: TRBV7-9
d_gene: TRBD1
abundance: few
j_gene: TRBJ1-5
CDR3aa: CASSLTGRNQPQHF
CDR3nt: TGTGCCAGCAGCTTGACAGGGCGCAATCAGCCCCAGCATTTT

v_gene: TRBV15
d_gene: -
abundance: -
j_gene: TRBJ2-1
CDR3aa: CATSSGRYSYNEQFF
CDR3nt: TGTGCCACCAGCAGTGGTCGGTACTCCTACAATGAGCAGTTCTTC

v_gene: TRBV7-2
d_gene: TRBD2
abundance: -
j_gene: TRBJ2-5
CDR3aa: CASSEGTSGMKTQYF
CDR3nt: TGTGCCAGCAGCGAAGGGACTAGCGGGATGAAGACCCAGTACTTC

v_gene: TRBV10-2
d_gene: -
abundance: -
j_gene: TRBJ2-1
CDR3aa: CASGGNEQFF
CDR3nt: TGCGCCAGCGGGGGGAATGAGCAGTTCTTC

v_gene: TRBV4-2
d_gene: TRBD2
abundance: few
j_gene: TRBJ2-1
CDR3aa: CASSHTSGRVDNEQFF
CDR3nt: TGTGCCAGCAGCCACACTAGCGGGAGGGTTGATAATGAGCAGTTCTTC

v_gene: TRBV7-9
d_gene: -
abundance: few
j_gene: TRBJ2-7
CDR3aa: CASKTGSSYEQYF
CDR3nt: TGTGCCAGCAAGACCGGGAGCTCCTACGAGCAGTACTTC

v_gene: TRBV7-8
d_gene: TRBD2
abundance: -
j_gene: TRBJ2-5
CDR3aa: CASSASGLAGGRETQYF
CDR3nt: TGTGCCAGCAGCGCTAGCGGGCTAGCGGGAGGTAGAGAGACCCAGTACTTC